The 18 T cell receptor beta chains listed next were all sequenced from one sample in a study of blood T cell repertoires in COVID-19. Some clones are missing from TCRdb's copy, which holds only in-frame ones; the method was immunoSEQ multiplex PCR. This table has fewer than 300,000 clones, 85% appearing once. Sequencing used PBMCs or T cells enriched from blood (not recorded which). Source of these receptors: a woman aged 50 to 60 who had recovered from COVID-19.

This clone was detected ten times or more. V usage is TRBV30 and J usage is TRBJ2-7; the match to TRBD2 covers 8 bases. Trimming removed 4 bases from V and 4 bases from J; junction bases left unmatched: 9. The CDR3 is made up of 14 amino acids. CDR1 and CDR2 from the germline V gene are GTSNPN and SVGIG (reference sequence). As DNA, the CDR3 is TGTGCCTGGACGAGGGCGGGGGGATCGTACGAGCAGTACTTC. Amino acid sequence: CAWTRAGGSYEQYF.

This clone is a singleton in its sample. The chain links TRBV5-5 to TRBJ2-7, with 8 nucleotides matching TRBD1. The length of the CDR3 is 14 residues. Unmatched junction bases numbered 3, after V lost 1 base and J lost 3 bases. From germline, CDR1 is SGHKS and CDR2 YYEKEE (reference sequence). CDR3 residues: CASSLRQGNYEQYF. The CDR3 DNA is TGTGCCAGCAGCTTGCGACAGGGGAACTACGAGCAGTACTTC.

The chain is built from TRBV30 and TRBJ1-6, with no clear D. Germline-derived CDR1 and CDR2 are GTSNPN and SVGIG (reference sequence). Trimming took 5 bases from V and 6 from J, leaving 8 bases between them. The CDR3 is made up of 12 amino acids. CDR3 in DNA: TGTGCCTGGGCCAGAAGTAATTCACCCCTCCACTTT. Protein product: CAWARSNSPLHF.

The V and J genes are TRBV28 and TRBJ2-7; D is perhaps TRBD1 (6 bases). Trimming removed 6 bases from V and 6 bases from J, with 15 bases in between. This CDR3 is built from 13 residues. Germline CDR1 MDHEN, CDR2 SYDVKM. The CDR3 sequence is CASRPDSTREQYF. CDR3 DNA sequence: TGTGCCAGCAGGCCGGACAGTACACGCGAGCAGTACTTC.

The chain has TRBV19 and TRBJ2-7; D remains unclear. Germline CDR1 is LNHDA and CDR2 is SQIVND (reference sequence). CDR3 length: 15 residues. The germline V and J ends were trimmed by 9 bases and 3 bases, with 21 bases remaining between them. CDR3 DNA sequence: TGTGCCAGCCGACGACGAAGCGATGCCAGCTACGAGCAGTACTTC. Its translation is CASRRRSDASYEQYF.

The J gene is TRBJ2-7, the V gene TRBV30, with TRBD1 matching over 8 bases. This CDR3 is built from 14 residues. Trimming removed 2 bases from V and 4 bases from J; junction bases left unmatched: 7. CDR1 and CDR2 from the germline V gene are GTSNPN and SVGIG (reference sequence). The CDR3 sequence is CAWSRQQGAYEQYF. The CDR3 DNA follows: TGTGCCTGGAGTAGACAGCAGGGGGCGTACGAGCAGTACTTC.

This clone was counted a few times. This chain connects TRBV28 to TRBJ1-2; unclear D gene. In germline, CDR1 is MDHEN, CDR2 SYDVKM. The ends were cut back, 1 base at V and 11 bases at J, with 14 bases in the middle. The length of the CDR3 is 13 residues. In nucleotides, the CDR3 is TGTGCCAGCAGTTTATACGAAGGTGGGCTTTACACCTTC. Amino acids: CASSLYEGGLYTF.

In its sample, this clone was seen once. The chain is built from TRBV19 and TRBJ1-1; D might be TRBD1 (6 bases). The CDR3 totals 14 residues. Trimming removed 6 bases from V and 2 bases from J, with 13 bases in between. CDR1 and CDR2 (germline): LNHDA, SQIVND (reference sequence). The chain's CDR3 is CASSVGTPNTEAFF. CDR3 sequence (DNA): TGTGCCAGTAGCGTCGGGACACCCAACACTGAAGCTTTCTTT. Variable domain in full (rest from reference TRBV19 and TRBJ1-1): DGGITQSPKYLFRKEGQNVTLSCEQNLNHDAMYWYRQDPGQGLRLIYYSQIVNDFQKGDIAEGYSVSREKKESFPLTVTSAQKNPTAFYLCASSVGTPNTEAFFGQGTRLTVV.

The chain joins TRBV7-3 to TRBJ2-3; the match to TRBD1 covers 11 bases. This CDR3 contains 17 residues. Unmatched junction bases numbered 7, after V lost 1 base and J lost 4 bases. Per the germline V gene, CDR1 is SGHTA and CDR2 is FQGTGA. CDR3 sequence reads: CASSLRGGGQGADTQYF. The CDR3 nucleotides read TGTGCCAGCAGCTTAAGGGGTGGGGGACAGGGGGCAGATACGCAGTATTTT.

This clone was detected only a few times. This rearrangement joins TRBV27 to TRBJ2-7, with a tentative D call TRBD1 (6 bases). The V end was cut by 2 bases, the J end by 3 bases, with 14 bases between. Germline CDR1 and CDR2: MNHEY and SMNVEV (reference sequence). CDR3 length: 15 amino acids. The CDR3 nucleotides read TGTGCCAGCAGTTTAGTAGGGGGAAGACTCTACGAGCAGTACTTC. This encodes CASSLVGGRLYEQYF.

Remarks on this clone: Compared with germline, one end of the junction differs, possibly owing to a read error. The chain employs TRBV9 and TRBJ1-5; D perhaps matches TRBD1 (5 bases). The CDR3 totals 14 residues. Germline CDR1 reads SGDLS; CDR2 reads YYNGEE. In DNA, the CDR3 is TGCGCCCGCAGCGTCGGGGGGGGGAATCAGCCCCAGCATTTT. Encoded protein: CARSVGGGNQPQHF.

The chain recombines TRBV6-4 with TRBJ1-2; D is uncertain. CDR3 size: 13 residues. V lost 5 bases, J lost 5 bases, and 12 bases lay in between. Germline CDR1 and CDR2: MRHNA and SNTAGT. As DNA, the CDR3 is TGTGCCAGCAGTACCTCGGAGGGTTATGGCTACACCTTC. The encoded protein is CASSTSEGYGYTF.

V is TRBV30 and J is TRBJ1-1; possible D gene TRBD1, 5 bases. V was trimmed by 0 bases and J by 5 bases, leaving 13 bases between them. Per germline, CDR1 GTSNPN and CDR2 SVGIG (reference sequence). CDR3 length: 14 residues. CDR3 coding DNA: TGTGCCTGGAGTGTAAAGAGGGAGGGGACTGAAGCTTTCTTT. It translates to CAWSVKREGTEAFF. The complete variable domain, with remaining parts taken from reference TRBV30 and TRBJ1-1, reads SQTIHQWPATLVQPVGSPLSLECTVEGTSNPNLYWYRQAAGRGLQLLFYSVGIGQISSEVPQNLSASRPQDRQFILSSKKLLLSDSGFYLCAWSVKREGTEAFFGQGTRLTVV.

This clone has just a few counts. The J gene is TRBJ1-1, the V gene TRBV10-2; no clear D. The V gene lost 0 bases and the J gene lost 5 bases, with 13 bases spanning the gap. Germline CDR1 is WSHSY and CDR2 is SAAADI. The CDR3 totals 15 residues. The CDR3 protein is CASSESRGYVTEAFF. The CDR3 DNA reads TGCGCCAGCAGTGAGTCTCGCGGGTACGTGACTGAAGCTTTCTTT.

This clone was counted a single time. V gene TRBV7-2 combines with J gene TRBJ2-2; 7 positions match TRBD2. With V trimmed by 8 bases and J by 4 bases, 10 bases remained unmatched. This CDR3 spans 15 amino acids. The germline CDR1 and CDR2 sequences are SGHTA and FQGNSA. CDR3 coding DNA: TGTGCCAGCCGACGCATGGGGGGGACCACCGGGGAGCTGTTTTTT. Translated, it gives CASRRMGGTTGELFF.

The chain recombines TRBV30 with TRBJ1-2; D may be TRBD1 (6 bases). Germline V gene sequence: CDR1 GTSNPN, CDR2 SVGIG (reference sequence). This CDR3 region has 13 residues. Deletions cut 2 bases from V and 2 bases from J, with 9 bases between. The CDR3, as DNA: TGTGCCTGGAGTCCGACAGGAAACTATGGCTACACCTTC. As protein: CAWSPTGNYGYTF. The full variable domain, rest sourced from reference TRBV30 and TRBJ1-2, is SQTIHQWPATLVQPVGSPLSLECTVEGTSNPNLYWYRQAAGRGLQLLFYSVGIGQISSEVPQNLSASRPQDRQFILSSKKLLLSDSGFYLCAWSPTGNYGYTFGSGTRLTVV.

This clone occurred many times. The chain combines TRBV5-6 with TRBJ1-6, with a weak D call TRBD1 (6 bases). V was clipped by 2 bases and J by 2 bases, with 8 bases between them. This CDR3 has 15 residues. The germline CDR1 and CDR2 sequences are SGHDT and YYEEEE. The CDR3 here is CASSLQGPYNSPLHF. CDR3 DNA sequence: TGTGCCAGCAGCTTACAGGGCCCCTATAATTCACCCCTCCACTTT.

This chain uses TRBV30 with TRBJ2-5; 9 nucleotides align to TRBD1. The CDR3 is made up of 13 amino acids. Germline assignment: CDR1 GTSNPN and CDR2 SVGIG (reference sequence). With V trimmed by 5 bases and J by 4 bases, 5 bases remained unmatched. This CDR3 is CAWGQGWGETQYF. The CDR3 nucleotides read TGTGCCTGGGGACAGGGGTGGGGAGAGACCCAGTACTTC.